This T cell receptor (beta chain) was sequenced for a study of T cell responses to AZD1222 COVID-19 vaccine. The repertoire was sequenced with immunoSEQ multiplex PCR; TCRdb's copy has only in-frame clones and lacks some. Of 150,000 or so clones listed, about 90% were seen once; the top ten hold about 3.8%. With 4 bases removed from V and 10 bases from J, the gap between germline ends came to 20 bases. The CDR3 extends over 14 amino acids. Germline CDR1 reads SGHDT; CDR2 reads YYEEEE. The chain is built from TRBV5-6 and TRBJ1-1; the D gene is possibly TRBD1 (6 bases). The TCR originated in an adult who received the AZD1222 COVID-19 vaccine. This specimen was peripheral blood, taken 28 days after the second AZD1222 dose. As DNA, the CDR3 is TGTGCCAGCAGCCAAACCGGGGCTCGGGGGGCAGCTTTCTTT. As protein: CASSQTGARGAAFF.